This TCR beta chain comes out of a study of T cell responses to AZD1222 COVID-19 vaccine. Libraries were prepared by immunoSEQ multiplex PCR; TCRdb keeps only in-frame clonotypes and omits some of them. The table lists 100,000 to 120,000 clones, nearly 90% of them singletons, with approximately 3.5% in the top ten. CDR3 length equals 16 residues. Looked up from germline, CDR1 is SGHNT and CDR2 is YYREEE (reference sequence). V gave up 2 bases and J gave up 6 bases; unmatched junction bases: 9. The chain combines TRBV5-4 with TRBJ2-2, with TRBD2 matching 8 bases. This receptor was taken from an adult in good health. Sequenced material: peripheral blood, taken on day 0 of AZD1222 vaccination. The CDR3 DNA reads TGTGCCAGCAGCTTTTTCAGCGGGAGTCCCCCCGGGGAGCTGTTTTTT. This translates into CASSFFSGSPPGELFF.